The entry below gives a single T cell receptor (beta chain) sequence along with its context. The data are from a study of CD8 T cells in Susac syndrome. cDNA came from roughly 0.47 to 1 ug RNA primed by random hexamers. TCRdb re-derived calls from the immunoSEQ multiplex PCR reads in MiXCR, one entry per CDR3 protein. This table holds fewer than 250,000 distinct CDR3 sequences, 90% to 95% found once. The CDR3 is 16 amino acids. CDR1 is SGHTA, CDR2 FQGNSA, per germline. V was trimmed by 1 base and J by 5 bases, leaving 15 bases between them. This receptor was identified in a human donor in good health. The sample comprised CD4+ T cells from PBMCs. V gene TRBV7-2 combines with J gene TRBJ1-5; D call uncertain. CDR3 sequence reads: CASSLDSGSDYQPQHF. For the CDR3, the DNA is TGTGCCAGCAGCTTAGACTCGGGCTCGGATTATCAGCCCCAGCATTTT.